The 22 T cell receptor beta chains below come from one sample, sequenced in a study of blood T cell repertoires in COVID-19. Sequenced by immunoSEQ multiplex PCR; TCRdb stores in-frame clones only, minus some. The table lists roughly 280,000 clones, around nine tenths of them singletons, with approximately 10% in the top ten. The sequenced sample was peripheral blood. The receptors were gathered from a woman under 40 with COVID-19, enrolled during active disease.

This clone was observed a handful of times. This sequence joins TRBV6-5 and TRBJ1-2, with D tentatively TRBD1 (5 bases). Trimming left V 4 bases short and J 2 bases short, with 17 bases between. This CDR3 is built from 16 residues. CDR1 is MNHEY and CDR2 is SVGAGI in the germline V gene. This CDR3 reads CASSFARWQGNYGYTF. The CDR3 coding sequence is TGTGCCAGCAGTTTCGCCCGGTGGCAGGGAAACTATGGCTACACCTTC.

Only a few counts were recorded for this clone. The CDR3 region is CASSLQGAPLHF. CDR3 in DNA: TGTGCCAGCAGCCTGCAGGGGGCACCCCTCCACTTT. This chain links TRBV11-2 with TRBJ1-6; 7 nucleotides line up with TRBD1. With 5 bases clipped from V and 11 bases from J, the junction kept 3 bases outside the gene matches. Germline loops: CDR1 SGHAT, CDR2 FQNNGV. The CDR3 contains 12 residues.

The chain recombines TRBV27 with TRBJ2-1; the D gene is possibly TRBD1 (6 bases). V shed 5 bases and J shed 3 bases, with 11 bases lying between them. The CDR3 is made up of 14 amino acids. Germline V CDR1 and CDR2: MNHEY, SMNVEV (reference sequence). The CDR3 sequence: CASSPPGDYNEQFF. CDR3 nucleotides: TGTGCCAGCAGTCCCCCAGGGGACTACAATGAGCAGTTCTTC.

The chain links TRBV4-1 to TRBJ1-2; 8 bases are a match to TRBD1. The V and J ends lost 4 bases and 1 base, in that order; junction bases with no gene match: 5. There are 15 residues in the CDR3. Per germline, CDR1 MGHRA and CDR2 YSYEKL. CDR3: CASSPQDRDNYGYTF. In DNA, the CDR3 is TGCGCCAGCAGCCCCCAGGACAGGGATAACTATGGCTACACCTTC.

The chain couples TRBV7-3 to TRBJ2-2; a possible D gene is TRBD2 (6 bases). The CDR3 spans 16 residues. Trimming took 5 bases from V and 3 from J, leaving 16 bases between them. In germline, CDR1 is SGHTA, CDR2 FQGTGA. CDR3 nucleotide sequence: TGTGCCAGCAGCCCCGCTAGCGCACTGTACACCGGGGAGCTGTTTTTT. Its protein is CASSPASALYTGELFF.

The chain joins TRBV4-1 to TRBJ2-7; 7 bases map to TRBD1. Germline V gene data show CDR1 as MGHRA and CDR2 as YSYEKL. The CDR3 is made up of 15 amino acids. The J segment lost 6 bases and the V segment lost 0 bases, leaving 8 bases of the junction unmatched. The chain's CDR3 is CASSQDEQGDAEQYF. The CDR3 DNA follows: TGCGCCAGCAGCCAAGATGAGCAGGGGGACGCCGAGCAGTACTTC.

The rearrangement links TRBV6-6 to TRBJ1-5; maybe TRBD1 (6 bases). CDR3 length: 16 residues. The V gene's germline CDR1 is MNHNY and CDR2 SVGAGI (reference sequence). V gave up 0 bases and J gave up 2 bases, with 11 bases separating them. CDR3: CASSYSGGQGNQPQHF. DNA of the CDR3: TGTGCCAGCAGTTACTCCGGGGGGCAGGGCAATCAGCCCCAGCATTTT.

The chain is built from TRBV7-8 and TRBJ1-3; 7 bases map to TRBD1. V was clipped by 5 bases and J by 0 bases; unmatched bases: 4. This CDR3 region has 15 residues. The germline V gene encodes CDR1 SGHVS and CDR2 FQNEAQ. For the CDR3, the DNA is TGTGCCAGCAGCACTCGGGACAGCTCTGGAAACACCATATATTTT. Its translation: CASSTRDSSGNTIYF.

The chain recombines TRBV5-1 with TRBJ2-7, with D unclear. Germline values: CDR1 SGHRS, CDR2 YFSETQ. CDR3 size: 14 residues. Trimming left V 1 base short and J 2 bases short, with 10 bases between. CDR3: CASSLFSGPYEQYF. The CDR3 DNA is TGCGCCAGCAGCTTGTTTTCCGGTCCCTACGAGCAGTACTTC. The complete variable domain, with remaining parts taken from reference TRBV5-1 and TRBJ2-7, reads KAGVTQTPRYLIKTRGQQVTLSCSPISGHRSVSWYQQTPGQGLQFLFEYFSETQRNKGNFPGRFSGRQFSNSRSEMNVSTLELGDSALYLCASSLFSGPYEQYFGPGTRLTVT.

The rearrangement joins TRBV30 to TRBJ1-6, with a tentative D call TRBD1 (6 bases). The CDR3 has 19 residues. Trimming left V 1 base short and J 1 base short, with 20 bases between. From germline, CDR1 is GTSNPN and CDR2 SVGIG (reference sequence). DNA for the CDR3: TGTGCCTGGAGTGGTCTCGGCAGGGGCCGAAAGTCCTATAATTCACCCCTCCACTTT. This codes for CAWSGLGRGRKSYNSPLHF.

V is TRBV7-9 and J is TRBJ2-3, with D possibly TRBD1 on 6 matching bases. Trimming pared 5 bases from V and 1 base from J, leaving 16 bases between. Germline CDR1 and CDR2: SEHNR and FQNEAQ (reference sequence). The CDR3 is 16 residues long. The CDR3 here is CASSHQTGWGTDTQYF. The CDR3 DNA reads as TGTGCCAGCAGCCACCAAACAGGGTGGGGCACAGATACGCAGTATTTT. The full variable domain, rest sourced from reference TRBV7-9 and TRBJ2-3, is DTGVSQNPRHKITKRGQNVTFRCDPISEHNRLYWYRQTLGQGPEFLTYFQNEAQLEKSRLLSDRFSAERPKGSFSTLEIQRTEQGDSAMYLCASSHQTGWGTDTQYFGPGTRLTVL.

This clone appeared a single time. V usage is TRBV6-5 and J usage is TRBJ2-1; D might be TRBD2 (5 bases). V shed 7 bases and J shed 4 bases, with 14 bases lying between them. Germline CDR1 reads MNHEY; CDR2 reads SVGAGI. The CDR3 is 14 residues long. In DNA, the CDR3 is TGTGCCAGCAACTCGGCGGGCTCTTACAATGAGCAGTTCTTC. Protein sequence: CASNSAGSYNEQFF.

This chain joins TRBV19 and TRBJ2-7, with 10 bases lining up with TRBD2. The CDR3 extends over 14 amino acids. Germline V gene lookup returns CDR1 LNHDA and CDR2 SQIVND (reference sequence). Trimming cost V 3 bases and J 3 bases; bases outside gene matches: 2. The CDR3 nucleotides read TGTGCCAGTAGTATGGAGCGGGAGGGCTACGAGCAGTACTTC. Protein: CASSMEREGYEQYF.

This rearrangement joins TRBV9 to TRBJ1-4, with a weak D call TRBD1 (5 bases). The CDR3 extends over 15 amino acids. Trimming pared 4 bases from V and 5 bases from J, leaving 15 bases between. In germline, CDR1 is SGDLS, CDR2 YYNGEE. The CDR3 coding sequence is TGTGCCAGCAGCCCCGGAGGGGCCCCCAATGAAAAACTGTTTTTT. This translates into CASSPGGAPNEKLFF.

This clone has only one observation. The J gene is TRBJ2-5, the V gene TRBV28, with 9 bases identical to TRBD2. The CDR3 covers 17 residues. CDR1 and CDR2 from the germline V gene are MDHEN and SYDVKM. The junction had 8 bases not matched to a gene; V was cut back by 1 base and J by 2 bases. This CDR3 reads CASSLLTGGREQETQYF. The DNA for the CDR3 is TGTGCCAGCAGTTTATTGACCGGCGGGAGGGAGCAAGAGACCCAGTACTTC.

In DNA form, the CDR3 reads TGTGCCAGCAGAATATTCGGCTCCTACGAGCAGTACTTC. This encodes CASRIFGSYEQYF. This chain links TRBV5-5 with TRBJ2-7; D gene uncertain. CDR1 and CDR2 (germline): SGHKS, YYEKEE (reference sequence). With 5 bases removed from V and 0 bases from J, the gap between germline ends came to 9 bases. This CDR3 contains 13 residues. The full variable domain, with the rest looked up from reference TRBV5-5 and TRBJ2-7, is DAGVTQSPTHLIKTRGQQVTLRCSPISGHKSVSWYQQVLGQGPQFIFQYYEKEERGRGNFPDRFSARQFPNYSSELNVNALLLGDSALYLCASRIFGSYEQYFGPGTRLTVT.

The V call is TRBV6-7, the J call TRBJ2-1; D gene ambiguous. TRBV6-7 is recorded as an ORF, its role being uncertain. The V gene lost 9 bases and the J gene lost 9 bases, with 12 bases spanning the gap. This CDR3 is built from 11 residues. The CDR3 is CARTPASEQFF. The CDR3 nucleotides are TGTGCCAGAACCCCCGCGAGTGAGCAGTTCTTC.

The CDR3 region is CATSRNPSSYNEQFF. The CDR3 DNA reads TGTGCCACCAGCAGAAACCCGAGCTCCTACAATGAGCAGTTCTTC. The V gene is TRBV15, the J gene TRBJ2-1, with unresolved D. In germline, CDR1 is LNHNV, CDR2 YYDKDF (reference sequence). The ends were cut back, 2 bases at V and 0 bases at J, with 8 bases in the middle. The CDR3 contains 15 residues.

In DNA form, the CDR3 reads TGTGCCACCGCGGACAAATCCTACGAGCAGTACTTC. It codes for CATADKSYEQYF. The V call is TRBV24-1, the J call TRBJ2-7; a weak D match, TRBD1 (5 bases). V gave up 9 bases and J gave up 1 base, with 9 bases separating them. This CDR3 spans 12 amino acids. The germline gives CDR1 KGHDR, CDR2 SFDVKD.

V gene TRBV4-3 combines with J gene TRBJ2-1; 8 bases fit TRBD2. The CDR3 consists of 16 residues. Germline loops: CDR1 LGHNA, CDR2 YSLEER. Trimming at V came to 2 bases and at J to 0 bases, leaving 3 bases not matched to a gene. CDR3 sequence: CASSQLAGNSYNEQFF. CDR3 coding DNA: TGCGCCAGCAGCCAATTAGCGGGAAACTCCTACAATGAGCAGTTCTTC.

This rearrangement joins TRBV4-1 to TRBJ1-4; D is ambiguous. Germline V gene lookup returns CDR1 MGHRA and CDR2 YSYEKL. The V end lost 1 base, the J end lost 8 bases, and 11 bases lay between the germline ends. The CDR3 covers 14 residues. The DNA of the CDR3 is TGCGCCAGCAGCCAAGGTGGAGGAGGGGAAAAACTGTTTTTT. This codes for CASSQGGGGEKLFF.

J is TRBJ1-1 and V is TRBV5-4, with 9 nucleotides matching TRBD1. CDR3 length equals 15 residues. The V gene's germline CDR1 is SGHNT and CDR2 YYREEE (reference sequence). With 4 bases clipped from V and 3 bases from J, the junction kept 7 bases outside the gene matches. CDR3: CASSTTQGAYTEAFF. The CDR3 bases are TGTGCCAGCAGCACGACACAGGGGGCGTACACTGAAGCTTTCTTT.